These T cell receptor beta chains were read from a single sample in a study of T cell changes during pregnancy in multiple sclerosis. Assay: immunoSEQ multiplex PCR; the TCRdb copy retains only in-frame clones and omits some. The sample records 70,000 to 95,000 clones, about 88% being singletons. This specimen was peripheral blood, taken before pregnancy. These receptors were collected from a female donor with multiple sclerosis, enrolled in a pregnancy study. Each CDR3 is given with its conserved first and last residue. A D gene is named only where the DNA matches it firmly. The size field is filled for only some rows; it gives once, few, many or a size class.

V gene	D gene	J gene	clone size	CDR3 DNA	CDR3 protein
TRBV5-6	-	TRBJ1-1	-	TGTGCCAGCAGCTCTATTCCCCCTAGGTCGGACTATAGCACTGAAGCTTTCTTT	CASSSIPPRSDYSTEAFF
TRBV6-5	-	TRBJ1-2	-	TGTGCCAGCAGTTACTCGATACGGGTTTGGGACTATGGCTACACCTTC	CASSYSIRVWDYGYTF
TRBV29-1	TRBD1	TRBJ1-4	-	TGCAGCGTTTCAGGACAGGGTTCTGAAAAACTGTTTTTT	CSVSGQGSEKLFF
TRBV5-1	-	TRBJ2-7	-	TGCGCCAGCAGCTTGGGAGGGCCAAGCGCCTACGAGCAGTACTTC	CASSLGGPSAYEQYF
TRBV5-4	TRBD2	TRBJ2-2	-	TGTGCCAGCAGCTTGGTCCGAGCGGGGGACACCGGGGAGCTGTTTTTT	CASSLVRAGDTGELFF
TRBV5-4	-	TRBJ1-2	-	TGTGCCAGCAGCCCCCCGAGCGGGGGGGATGGTGGCTACACCTTC	CASSPPSGGDGGYTF
TRBV5-4	-	TRBJ1-6	few	TGTGCCAGCAGCTTGGTTGGTTCGGAGGCGGGCTCACCCCTCCACTTT	CASSLVGSEAGSPLHF
TRBV9	-	TRBJ1-5	-	TGTGCCAGCAGCGTAGAGGGCGGAGGGCCCCAGCATTTT	CASSVEGGGPQHF
TRBV5-4	TRBD1	TRBJ1-2	-	TGTGCCAGCAGCTTGGAGGGACAGGGGGCGCCTCGGTATGGCTACACCTTC	CASSLEGQGAPRYGYTF
TRBV29-1	-	TRBJ1-6	-	TGCAGCGTTGAGGGGGCGAAGCCTAATAATTCACCCCTCCACTTT	CSVEGAKPNNSPLHF
TRBV6-5	-	TRBJ1-1	few	TGTGCCAGCAGTTACTCGTCAGTGAACACTGAAGCTTTCTTT	CASSYSSVNTEAFF
TRBV7-9	-	TRBJ2-5	-	TGTGCCGCAGGGACCCAGTACTTC	CAAGTQYF
TRBV19	-	TRBJ2-2	once	TGTGCCAGTAGTATCTGGGGAGCGGGTACCGGGGAGCTGTTTTTT	CASSIWGAGTGELFF
TRBV7-8	-	TRBJ2-1	-	TGTGCCAGCAGCTTGTCCAGGGGAGAGGGCTCCTACAATGAGCAGTTCTTC	CASSLSRGEGSYNEQFF
TRBV5-1	-	TRBJ2-5	-	TGCGCCAGCAGCGGGGGGGCTCGTTCCCAGACCCAGTACTTC	CASSGGARSQTQYF
TRBV7-2	-	TRBJ1-1	few	TGTGCCAGCAGCTTGGGGGGATCCACTGAAGCTTTCTTT	CASSLGGSTEAFF
TRBV7-9	-	TRBJ2-6	once	TGTGCCAGCAGCCTAATCAGGGGCGCCTTTGGGGCCAACGTCCTGACTTTC	CASSLIRGAFGANVLTF
TRBV6-9	-	TRBJ1-5	-	TGTGCCAGCACCTCAATCGCCCTCAGTGAAAATCAGCCCCAGCATTTT	CASTSIALSENQPQHF
TRBV4-3	-	TRBJ1-5	-	TGCGCCAGCAGCCAAGATCCCCCTTCAGGGGCGGGTCAGCCCCAGCATTTT	CASSQDPPSGAGQPQHF
TRBV27	TRBD1	TRBJ1-1	-	TGTGCCAGCAGTTATACACAGGGGGGAAGTGAAGCTTTCTTT	CASSYTQGGSEAFF
TRBV18	TRBD1	TRBJ1-2	-	TGTGCCAGCTCACAAGACAGGGGGGGATCCTATGGCTACACCTTC	CASSQDRGGSYGYTF
TRBV10-3	-	TRBJ2-2	-	TGTGCCATCAGTGCACGCGACACCGGGGAGCTGTTTTTT	CAISARDTGELFF
TRBV11-2	-	TRBJ1-5	-	TGTGCCAGCAGCTTAGGGGACACTAGCAATCAGCCCCAGCATTTT	CASSLGDTSNQPQHF
TRBV6-1	-	TRBJ1-5	-	TGTGCCAGCAGTGAAACGGGATATAGCAATCAGCCCCAGCATTTT	CASSETGYSNQPQHF
TRBV20-1	-	TRBJ1-2	-	TGCAGTGCCCACAGAGATTATGGCTACACCTTC	CSAHRDYGYTF
TRBV28	-	TRBJ1-1	-	TGTGCCAGCAGATACAGCCAGAACACTGAAGCTTTCTTT	CASRYSQNTEAFF
TRBV7-3	-	TRBJ2-1	-	TGTGCCAGCAGCGCCGTTTCAGGGGTGGGACGAGAGCAGTTCTTC	CASSAVSGVGREQFF
TRBV6-1	-	TRBJ1-6	few	TGTGCCAGCACCGGCTCCTATAATTCACCCCTCCACTTT	CASTGSYNSPLHF
TRBV19	TRBD1	TRBJ1-4	-	TGTGCCAGTACCCAGACAGGGGATAATGAAAAACTGTTTTTT	CASTQTGDNEKLFF
TRBV7-6	TRBD1	TRBJ1-1	-	TGTGCCAGCAGCTTTGGAGGGACAGCCGAAGCTTTCTTT	CASSFGGTAEAFF